The TCR beta chain described here comes from a study of blood T cell repertoires in COVID-19. About the research overall: PBMCs, B-cell-depleted T cells, or T cells were the source of the cDNA or gDNA that made up the material.

This clone was seen only once. Recruitment covered over 20 US areas and drew participants whose ages spanned roughly 18 to 89 years. Participant reports of clinical history set cohort assignment. Cohort 3 recovered donors had two negative PCRs, clearance, or symptom resolution. V was clipped by 5 bases and J by 3 bases; unmatched bases: 8. Per the germline V gene, CDR1 is MNHEY and CDR2 is SMNVEV (reference sequence). This CDR3 region has 16 residues. Sequenced by immunoSEQ multiplex PCR; TCRdb stores in-frame clones only, minus some. The sample lists 180,000 or so clones, approximately 83% occurring once.

The chain couples TRBV27 to TRBJ2-1, with 9 bases matching TRBD2. The TCR originated in a woman aged 60 to 75 who had recovered from COVID-19. Input material: PBMCs or T cells enriched from blood (not recorded which). CDR3: CASSTLGAGGYNEQFF. CDR3 DNA: TGTGCCAGCAGTACCCTAGGAGCGGGGGGCTACAATGAGCAGTTCTTC.